The 10 T cell receptor beta chains reported below all come from one sample, sequenced in a study of shared clonotypes between healthy human individuals. Generated by immunoSEQ multiplex PCR, the TCRdb table keeps only in-frame clones and is missing some. The data hold some 1,400,000 clones, with roughly 96% observed a single time. Sequencing used naive CD4+ T cells sorted from blood. Subset reported: CD45RA+ positively selected. These receptors all come from a man under 40 in good health.

The chain recombines TRBV11-1 with TRBJ2-1; 9 bases match TRBD2. CDR1 and CDR2 (germline): SGHAT, FQDESV (reference sequence). The V gene end was trimmed by 2 bases and the J gene end by 16 bases; junction bases not matched to a gene: 9. This CDR3 region has 13 residues. The chain's CDR3 is CASSLLSGTSIFF. The CDR3 coding sequence is TGTGCCAGCAGCTTACTCTCCGGGACTAGCATCTTCTTC.

V gene TRBV19 combines with J gene TRBJ1-5; D gene ambiguous. V was trimmed by 7 bases and J by 6 bases, leaving 16 bases between them. This CDR3 comprises 14 residues. Per germline, CDR1 LNHDA and CDR2 SQIVND (reference sequence). CDR3 coding DNA: TGTGCCAGTAATGAGGGTCGGGATACTCAGCCCCAGCATTTT. Its translation: CASNEGRDTQPQHF.

The chain combines TRBV14 with TRBJ1-1, with 7 bases identical to TRBD1. Germline V gene data show CDR1 as SGHDN and CDR2 as FVKESK. J gave up 0 bases and V 0 bases, and 16 bases lay outside the gene matches. The CDR3 has 20 amino acids. The chain's CDR3 is CASSQDRPRTGYGLNTEAFF. CDR3 in DNA: TGTGCCAGCAGCCAAGATCGACCGCGGACAGGCTATGGATTGAACACTGAAGCTTTCTTT.

The genes are TRBV7-8 and TRBJ1-5; D not resolved. The CDR3 is 13 amino acids. The germline V and J ends were trimmed by 5 bases and 1 base, with 6 bases remaining between them. The germline V gene has CDR1 SGHVS and CDR2 FQNEAQ. CDR3 in DNA: TGTGCCAGCAGCCCTCAGAGCAATCAGCCCCAGCATTTT. It is translated as CASSPQSNQPQHF. The variable domain in full, with the rest retrieved from reference TRBV7-8 and TRBJ1-5, is GAGVSQSPRYKVAKRGQDVALRCDPISGHVSLFWYQQALGQGPEFLTYFQNEAQLDKSGLPSDRFFAERPEGSVSTLKIQRTQQEDSAVYLCASSPQSNQPQHFGDGTRLSIL.

The genes are TRBV10-3 and TRBJ2-1; no clear D. Germline V gives CDR1 ENHRY, CDR2 SYGVKD. The CDR3 spans 11 residues. Trimming removed 4 bases at V and 7 bases at J, with 5 bases between. The CDR3 DNA reads as TGTGCCATCAGTGCGGGTAATGAGCAGTTCTTC. Encoded protein: CAISAGNEQFF.

The chain combines TRBV7-3 with TRBJ1-2, with 7 bases that match TRBD1. The CDR3 is made up of 13 amino acids. V was clipped by 0 bases and J by 6 bases; unmatched bases: 1. Germline CDR1 reads SGHTA; CDR2 reads FQGTGA. In DNA, the CDR3 is TGTGCCAGCAGCTTAACAGGGGGCGATGGCTACACCTTC. As protein: CASSLTGGDGYTF.

The rearrangement links TRBV11-2 to TRBJ2-7; 12 bases align to TRBD2. Germline lookup yields CDR1 SGHAT and CDR2 FQNNGV. J gave up 3 bases and V 3 bases, and 3 bases lay outside the gene matches. This CDR3 spans 15 amino acids. CDR3 coding DNA: TGTGCCAGCAGCTTCGGACTAGCGGGGATCTACGAGCAGTACTTC. Protein: CASSFGLAGIYEQYF.

The gene calls are TRBV5-6 and TRBJ2-7; a weak D match, TRBD1 (6 bases). This CDR3 comprises 15 residues. CDR1 and CDR2 (germline): SGHDT, YYEEEE. V was cut by 4 bases and J by 0 bases, with 14 bases left in between. This chain's CDR3 is CASSLLGTTSYEQYF. The CDR3 bases are TGTGCCAGCAGCCTCCTCGGGACAACCTCCTACGAGCAGTACTTC.

This chain uses TRBV21-1 with TRBJ2-7; the table calls TRBD1, which could not be checked here. TRBV21-1 is assigned pseudogene status. This CDR3 has 13 residues. The CDR3 spells CASSKGQTYEQYF. As DNA, the CDR3 is TGTGCCAGCAGCAAAGGCCAGACCTACGAGCAGTACTTC.

This chain connects TRBV29-1 to TRBJ2-3, with 9 nucleotides matching TRBD1. The V segment lost 7 bases and the J segment 3 bases; nucleotides outside the gene matches: 8. The CDR3 is 14 amino acids. The germline CDR1 and CDR2 sequences are SQVTM and ANQGSEA. This CDR3 is CSAGGGQGTDTQYF. In DNA, the CDR3 is TGCAGCGCTGGGGGGGGACAGGGAACAGATACGCAGTATTTT.